Following are 31 T cell receptor beta chains from one sample sequenced in a study of blood T cells in healthy people across ages. Through a sample-barcoded 5' primer and a J-beta primer mix, a second PCR was run for 7 to 11 cycles. TCRdb re-called the 5' RACE reads with MiXCR, one entry per CDR3 protein. The sample consists of around 870,000 distinct CDR3 sequences, under 35% of them appearing once. Sequencing input: blood. The receptors were gathered from a woman aged 80 or older in good health.

This clonotype has just a few counts. CDR3 sequence (DNA): TGTGCCAGCTCACAACAGGGGAGCGAGCAGTACTTC. This encodes CASSQQGSEQYF. The chain uses TRBV18 and TRBJ2-7; 7 positions match TRBD1. Germline V gene data show CDR1 as KGHSH and CDR2 as LQKENI. CDR3 length: 12 residues. V lost 4 bases to trimming and J lost 6 bases; unmatched junction nucleotides: 3.

In regard to this clonotype: Possible read error: a much larger clone is one base away. The chain carries TRBV12-3 or TRBV12-4 and TRBJ2-3, with 8 positions matching TRBD1. The CDR3 length is 14 residues. The CDR3 region has the DNA TGTGCCAGCACCTGGACAGGGCTCACAGATGCGCAGTATTTT. Amino acid sequence: CASTWTGLTDAQYF.

This clonotype was picked up many times. V gene TRBV4-1 combines with J gene TRBJ2-5; D might be TRBD2 (5 bases). With 2 bases removed from V and 2 bases from J, the gap between germline ends came to 12 bases. CDR1 and CDR2 (germline): MGHRA, YSYEKL. The CDR3 covers 15 residues. The CDR3 DNA follows: TGCGCCAGCAGCCAAATTTCGACTAAACAAGAGACCCAGTACTTC. Translating gives CASSQISTKQETQYF.

Of note for this clonotype: It may be a read error: a sequence one base away is much more abundant. This chain uses TRBV20-1 with TRBJ2-4; tentatively, D is TRBD2 (6 bases). CDR1 DFQATT and CDR2 SNEGSKA come from the germline V gene (reference sequence). This CDR3 has 15 amino acids. The CDR3 spells CGAPTAEGAKNIQYF. Written as DNA, the CDR3 is TGCGGTGCTCCGACAGCGGAGGGGGCCAAAAACATTCAGTACTTC.

Details on this clonotype: Just one base apart from a much larger clone, this may be a read error. The missing conserved phenylalanine or tryptophan at the end of this CDR3 makes a read error likely. This chain uses TRBV12-3 or TRBV12-4 with TRBJ1-5; the match to TRBD1 covers 9 bases. This CDR3 is 15 amino acids long. Trimming removed 6 bases from V and 7 bases from J; junction bases left unmatched: 10. The CDR3 region is CASRKQGATRQPQHV. CDR3 coding DNA: TGTGCCAGCAGAAAACAGGGGGCTACGAGGCAGCCCCAGCATGTT.

This clonotype has more than one count but fewer than ten. A clone one base away is much larger, so this may be a read error. The gene calls are TRBV7-2 and TRBJ2-4, with TRBD1 matching over 7 bases. There are 12 residues in the CDR3. The V gene's germline CDR1 is SGHTA and CDR2 FQGNSA. The ends lost 8 bases at V and 13 bases at J; junction bases unmatched: 11. The CDR3, as DNA: TGTGCCAGCGGCTCTACAGGGGTAGAGCAGTACTTC. Translation gives CASGSTGVEQYF.

The J gene is TRBJ1-1, the V gene TRBV7-2; possibly TRBD1 for D (6 bases). CDR1 is SGHTA and CDR2 is FQGNSA in the germline V gene. V dropped 3 bases and J dropped 8 bases, with 13 bases sitting between them. The CDR3 extends over 13 amino acids. CDR3 in amino acids: CASSLSRTAEAFF. The DNA for the CDR3 is TGTGCCAGCAGCTTGTCGCGGACAGCGGAAGCTTTCTTT.

This clonotype was counted only a few times. The rearrangement joins TRBV6-5 to TRBJ2-2; possibly TRBD1 for D (5 bases). The CDR3 extends over 15 amino acids. The germline V gene has CDR1 MNHEY and CDR2 SVGAGI. Trimming removed 0 bases at V and 4 bases at J, with 9 bases between. The CDR3 region is CASSYSNTGTGELFF. CDR3 DNA sequence: TGTGCCAGCAGTTACTCGAACACAGGCACCGGGGAGCTGTTTTTT.

This clonotype was seen a handful of times. This chain joins TRBV19 and TRBJ1-2, with D uncertain. CDR1 and CDR2 (germline): LNHDA, SQIVND (reference sequence). This CDR3 comprises 13 residues. V lost 10 bases and J 0 bases, leaving 12 bases between the germline ends. The CDR3 coding sequence is TGTGCCACCCGGGCCTTAACTAACTATGGCTACACCTTC. Protein sequence: CATRALTNYGYTF. Complete variable domain (other parts from reference TRBV19 and TRBJ1-2): DGGITQSPKYLFRKEGQNVTLSCEQNLNHDAMYWYRQDPGQGLRLIYYSQIVNDFQKGDIAEGYSVSREKKESFPLTVTSAQKNPTAFYLCATRALTNYGYTFGSGTRLTVV.

The table lists this clonotype with a few counts. This sequence joins TRBV2 and TRBJ2-2, with 8 positions matching TRBD1. Germline assignment: CDR1 SNHLY and CDR2 FYNNEI. There are 14 residues in the CDR3. With V trimmed by 7 bases and J by 1 base, 2 bases remained unmatched. The CDR3 sequence is CASTGTGNTGELFF. Written as DNA, the CDR3 is TGTGCCAGCACCGGGACAGGGAACACCGGGGAGCTGTTTTTT. Based on the CDR3 plus reference TRBV2 and TRBJ2-2, the full variable domain is EPEVTQTPSHQVTQMGQEVILRCVPISNHLYFYWYRQILGQKVEFLVSFYNNEISEKSEIFDDQFSVERPDGSNFTLKIRSTKLEDSAMYFCASTGTGNTGELFFGEGSRLTVL.

A note on this clonotype: This could be a read error, since a much larger clone is one nucleotide away. The chain uses TRBV7-2 and TRBJ2-6; tentative D call: TRBD1 (6 bases). The CDR3 is 15 residues long. Germline V gene sequence: CDR1 SGHTA, CDR2 FQGNSA. The CDR3 reads CASSLMGAGVNVLTF. In nucleotides, the CDR3 is TGTGCCAGCAGCTTAATGGGGGCTGGGGTCAACGTCCTGACTTTC. Using reference TRBV7-2 and TRBJ2-6 for the parts outside the CDR3, the full variable domain is GAGVSQSPSNKVTEKGKDVELRCDPISGHTALYWYRQSLGQGLEFLIYFQGNSAPDKSGLPSDRFSAERTGGSVSTLTIQRTQQEDSAVYLCASSLMGAGVNVLTFGAGSRLTVL.

On this clonotype: One end of the junction fails to match germline, which may point to a read error. The genes are TRBV6-2 or TRBV6-3 and TRBJ1-5; 7 bases are a match to TRBD1. The CDR3 spans 15 residues. Germline V gives CDR1 MNHEY, CDR2 SVGEGT. The CDR3 region is CAGRPGTASNQPQHF. CDR3 nucleotides: TGTGCCGGCAGACCCGGGACAGCTAGCAATCAGCCCCAGCATTTT.

This clonotype was counted only a few times. The V call is TRBV11-3, the J call TRBJ1-3; no clear D gene. V was trimmed by 4 bases and J by 2 bases, leaving 9 bases between them. This CDR3 is 14 amino acids long. Germline values: CDR1 SGHNT, CDR2 YENEEA. CDR3 nucleotides: TGTGCCAGCAGCTCAGACGGGACTGGAAACACCATATATTTT. It yields the protein CASSSDGTGNTIYF. Together with reference TRBV11-3 and TRBJ1-3, the CDR3 gives the full variable domain: EAGVVQSPRYKIIEKKQPVAFWCNPISGHNTLYWYLQNLGQGPELLIRYENEEAVDDSQLPKDRFSAERLKGVDSTLKIQPAELGDSAVYLCASSSDGTGNTIYFGEGSWLTVV.

This clonotype has a handful of counts. V usage is TRBV10-3 and J usage is TRBJ1-1; D not resolved. The germline V and J ends were trimmed by 1 base and 5 bases, with 14 bases remaining between them. The CDR3 sequence is 15 residues long. CDR1 is ENHRY, CDR2 SYGVKD, per germline. CDR3 sequence reads: CAISELEMVETEAFF. The DNA of the CDR3 is TGTGCCATCAGTGAGTTGGAAATGGTGGAAACTGAAGCTTTCTTT.

Concerning this clonotype: One base away lies a much larger clone, so this may be a sequencing read error. The chain is built from TRBV4-3 and TRBJ1-5; unclear D gene. Germline values: CDR1 LGHNA, CDR2 YSLEER. The CDR3 is made up of 16 amino acids. The CDR3 DNA reads TGCGCCAACAGCCAAGACGCGGTCTATAGCAATCAGCCCCAGCATTTT. Its translation is CANSQDAVYSNQPQHF.

This clonotype is a singleton in its sample. The CDR3 loop is CASTTPPGQGGTGELFF. CDR3 nucleotides: TGTGCCAGCACCACTCCACCGGGGCAGGGGGGGACCGGGGAGCTGTTTTTT. The chain employs TRBV2 and TRBJ2-2; possibly TRBD1 or TRBD2 for D (7 bases each). This CDR3 has 17 residues. V was cut by 7 bases and J by 5 bases, with 23 bases left in between. CDR1 and CDR2 (germline): SNHLY, FYNNEI.

V gene TRBV20-1 combines with J gene TRBJ1-5; 7 bases fit TRBD1. This CDR3 has 16 amino acids. After removal of 1 base from V and 0 bases from J, the junction contained 6 bases not matched to a gene. Per germline, CDR1 DFQATT and CDR2 SNEGSKA (reference sequence). CDR3 nucleotide sequence: TGCAGTGCTAGAGGCAGGACAGGAGTTAGCAATCAGCCCCAGCATTTT. It specifies CSARGRTGVSNQPQHF.

In its sample, this clonotype was seen many times. V is TRBV29-1 and J is TRBJ1-1; D possibly corresponds to TRBD1 (5 bases). Germline assignment: CDR1 SQVTM and CDR2 ANQGSEA. The CDR3 consists of 18 residues. V gave up 1 base and J gave up 0 bases, with 21 bases separating them. CDR3 in amino acids: CSVEVTENPRFMNTEAFF. For the CDR3, the DNA is TGCAGCGTTGAAGTGACAGAGAATCCACGTTTCATGAACACTGAAGCTTTCTTT.

This clonotype was counted at least ten times. The CDR3 loop is CASSPDRTYGYTF. In nucleotides, the CDR3 is TGTGCCAGCTCACCGGACAGGACCTATGGCTACACCTTC. The chain couples TRBV18 to TRBJ1-2; 7 positions match TRBD1. J gave up 4 bases and V 3 bases, and 2 bases lay outside the gene matches. CDR1 is KGHSH, CDR2 LQKENI, per germline. The CDR3 sequence is 13 residues long.

In this sample, this clonotype turned up many times. This rearrangement joins TRBV5-1 to TRBJ1-1, with D perhaps TRBD1 (5 bases). Per germline, CDR1 SGHRS and CDR2 YFSETQ. This CDR3 spans 15 amino acids. V was pared by 0 bases and J by 3 bases, with 12 bases between. For the CDR3, the DNA is TGCGCCAGCAGCTTGGTATCCAGGGCTGACACTGAAGCTTTCTTT. Its translation: CASSLVSRADTEAFF.

In the case of this clonotype: The CDR3 does not end in the conserved phenylalanine or tryptophan, so this is likely a read error. This chain's CDR3 is CASSYGALWNEQYS. The CDR3 DNA reads as TGTGCCAGCAGTTACGGGGCCCTGTGGAACGAGCAGTACTCC. This rearrangement joins TRBV6-2 or TRBV6-3 to TRBJ2-7, with D tentatively TRBD1 (5 bases). There are 14 residues in the CDR3. Germline CDR1 and CDR2: MNHEY and SVGEGT. Trimming shortened V by 2 bases and J by 5 bases, and 13 bases separated the two germline ends.

The rearrangement uses TRBV28 and TRBJ2-5; no clear D gene. V was shortened by 5 bases and J by 2 bases, with 15 bases between the two germline ends. Germline CDR1 reads MDHEN; CDR2 reads SYDVKM. This CDR3 region has 15 residues. CDR3 nucleotides: TGTGCCAGCAGTGGCGTGGTGGGGTTACAAGAGACCCAGTACTTC. It encodes CASSGVVGLQETQYF. The full variable domain, rest sourced from reference TRBV28 and TRBJ2-5, is DVKVTQSSRYLVKRTGEKVFLECVQDMDHENMFWYRQDPGLGLRLIYFSYDVKMKEKGDIPEGYSVSREKKERFSLILESASTNQTSMYLCASSGVVGLQETQYFGPGTRLLVL.

There are many counts of this clonotype. This chain uses TRBV5-5 with TRBJ1-1, with TRBD1 as a possible D gene (5 bases). The CDR3 runs to 14 residues. Trimming took 3 bases from V and 6 from J, leaving 15 bases between them. Germline CDR1 is SGHKS and CDR2 is YYEKEE (reference sequence). CDR3 bases: TGTGCCAGCAGCTGGGGCAGCTTTGGCGCTGAAGCTTTCTTT. This encodes CASSWGSFGAEAFF. Complete variable domain (other parts from reference TRBV5-5 and TRBJ1-1): DAGVTQSPTHLIKTRGQQVTLRCSPISGHKSVSWYQQVLGQGPQFIFQYYEKEERGRGNFPDRFSARQFPNYSSELNVNALLLGDSALYLCASSWGSFGAEAFFGQGTRLTVV.

This clonotype was detected many times. The chain links TRBV6-2 or TRBV6-3 to TRBJ2-3; 14 bases map to TRBD2. The germline CDR1 and CDR2 sequences are MNHEY and SVGEGT. The V gene end was trimmed by 6 bases and the J gene end by 3 bases; junction bases not matched to a gene: 5. CDR3 length: 16 amino acids. The CDR3 bases are TGTGCCAGCAGCCGGACTAGCGGGGGGCCGACAGATACGCAGTATTTT. It is translated as CASSRTSGGPTDTQYF.

For this clonotype: This may arise from a read error, as a much more abundant clone is one base away. This CDR3 is missing its conserved last phenylalanine or tryptophan, likely due to a read error. The rearrangement links TRBV28 to TRBJ2-3; D is perhaps TRBD1 (6 bases). The CDR3 contains 14 residues. V gave up 2 bases and J gave up 6 bases, with 12 bases separating them. The germline gives CDR1 MDHEN, CDR2 SYDVKM. Written as DNA, the CDR3 is TGTGCCAGCAGTTTAGGACAGAGGTCGGATACGCAGTATGTT. Translating gives CASSLGQRSDTQYV.

This clonotype has a handful of counts. The chain has TRBV20-1 and TRBJ2-5, with D perhaps matching TRBD1 (6 bases). The CDR3 has 13 amino acids. V lost 4 bases and J 4 bases, leaving 13 bases between the germline ends. CDR1 is DFQATT, CDR2 SNEGSKA, per germline (reference sequence). The CDR3 spells CSAKAQGVETQYF. DNA of the CDR3: TGCAGTGCTAAGGCACAGGGCGTAGAGACCCAGTACTTC.

V and J are TRBV12-3 or TRBV12-4 and TRBJ1-6; D unresolved. The V and J ends lost 5 bases and 9 bases respectively, with 14 bases between them. The CDR3 runs 14 residues. In DNA form, the CDR3 reads TGTGCCAGCAGTACGGACGGCTTGGGTTCACCCCTCCACTTT. This translates into CASSTDGLGSPLHF.

This clonotype has a count of ten or more. The chain couples TRBV12-3 or TRBV12-4 to TRBJ2-1; TRBD2 aligns across 13 bases. The CDR3 is 15 amino acids. V lost 5 bases to trimming and J lost 12 bases; unmatched junction nucleotides: 10. As DNA, the CDR3 is TGTGCCAGCAGTACCGGGACTAGCGGGGCAATCGGGCAGTTCTTC. It specifies CASSTGTSGAIGQFF.

V and J are TRBV20-1 and TRBJ1-1; possibly TRBD1 for D (5 bases). The V and J ends lost 5 bases and 0 bases respectively, with 10 bases between them. The CDR3 totals 13 residues. Germline V gene sequence: CDR1 DFQATT, CDR2 SNEGSKA (reference sequence). The CDR3: CSALAGMNTEAFF. The DNA for the CDR3 is TGCAGTGCTCTCGCAGGGATGAACACTGAAGCTTTCTTT.

Ten or more counts support this clonotype. The J gene is TRBJ1-2, the V gene TRBV7-9; 7 bases line up with TRBD1. The ends lost 1 base at V and 4 bases at J; junction bases unmatched: 3. Per germline, CDR1 SEHNR and CDR2 FQNEAQ (reference sequence). The CDR3 contains 14 residues. The CDR3 DNA reads as TGTGCCAGCAGCTTAGGTCGACAGGGCTATGGCTACACCTTC. Its protein is CASSLGRQGYGYTF.

Remarks on this clonotype: One end of the junction does not line up with germline, which may come from a read error. The J gene is TRBJ2-4, the V gene TRBV7-2; 9 bases map to TRBD2. This CDR3 is 15 amino acids long. Germline V gene data show CDR1 as SGHTA and CDR2 as FQGNSA. The CDR3 here is CVSSLAEGTSKGQYF. As DNA, the CDR3 is TGTGTCAGCAGCCTAGCGGAAGGGACTAGCAAGGGCCAGTACTTC.